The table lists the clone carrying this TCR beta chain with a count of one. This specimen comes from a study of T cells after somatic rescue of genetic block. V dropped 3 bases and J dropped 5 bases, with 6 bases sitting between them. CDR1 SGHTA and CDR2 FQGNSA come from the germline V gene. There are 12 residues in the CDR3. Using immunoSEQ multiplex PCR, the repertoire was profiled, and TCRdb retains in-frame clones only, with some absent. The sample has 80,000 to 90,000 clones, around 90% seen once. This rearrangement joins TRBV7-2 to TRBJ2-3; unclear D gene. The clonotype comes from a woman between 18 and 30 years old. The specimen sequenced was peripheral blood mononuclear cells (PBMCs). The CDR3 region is CASSFAVDTQYF. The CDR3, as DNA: TGTGCCAGCAGCTTTGCGGTAGATACGCAGTATTTT. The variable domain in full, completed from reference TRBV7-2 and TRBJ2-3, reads GAGVSQSPSNKVTEKGKDVELRCDPISGHTALYWYRQSLGQGLEFLIYFQGNSAPDKSGLPSDRFSAERTGGSVSTLTIQRTQQEDSAVYLCASSFAVDTQYFGPGTRLTVL.